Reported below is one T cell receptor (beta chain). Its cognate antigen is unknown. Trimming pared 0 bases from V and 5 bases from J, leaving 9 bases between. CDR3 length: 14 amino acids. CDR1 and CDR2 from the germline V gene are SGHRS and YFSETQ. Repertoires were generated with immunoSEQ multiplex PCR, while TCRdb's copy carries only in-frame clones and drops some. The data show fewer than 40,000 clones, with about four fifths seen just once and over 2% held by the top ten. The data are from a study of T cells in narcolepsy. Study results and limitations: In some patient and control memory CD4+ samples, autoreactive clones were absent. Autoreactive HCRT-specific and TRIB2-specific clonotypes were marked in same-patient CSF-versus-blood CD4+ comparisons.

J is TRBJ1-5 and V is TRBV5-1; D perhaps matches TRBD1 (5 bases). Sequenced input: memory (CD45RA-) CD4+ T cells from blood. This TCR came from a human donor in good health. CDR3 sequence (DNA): TGCGCCAGCAGCTTGGGCGGGGGGGATCAGCCCCAGCATTTT. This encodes CASSLGGGDQPQHF.